This T cell receptor beta chain is drawn from a study of blood T cell repertoires in COVID-19. On the study more broadly: T cells, B-cell-depleted T cells, or PBMCs supplied cDNA or gDNA.

Clones were sequenced by immunoSEQ multiplex PCR, and TCRdb holds only the in-frame ones, with some missing. The table lists some 510,000 clones, roughly 90% of them singletons. Two negative PCRs, clearance, or symptom resolution characterized the recovered Cohort 3 donors. Germline values: CDR1 SGHNT, CDR2 YYREEE (reference sequence). V shed 3 bases, J shed 6 bases, and the junction held 9 bases outside the gene matches. This CDR3 has 16 amino acids. This receptor was obtained from a woman between 35 and 50 years old who had recovered from COVID-19. The sequencing input was PBMCs or T cells enriched from blood (not recorded which). This chain connects TRBV5-4 to TRBJ1-3; 10 bases are a match to TRBD1. The DNA for the CDR3 is TGTGCCAGCAGCTCCGGGACAGGGGTTTTAGAAAACACCATATATTTT. Its protein product is CASSSGTGVLENTIYF.